A single TCR beta chain is shown here with its context. Clones were read by immunoSEQ multiplex PCR, and TCRdb kept only the in-frame ones, dropping some. This repertoire shows over 200,000 clones, 80% to 90% found once; its top ten account for about 2.7%. This CDR3 has 14 residues. Per germline, CDR1 MDHEN and CDR2 SYDVKM. The trim removed 4 bases at V and 10 bases at J, leaving 12 bases unmatched. This entry is derived from a study of cytomegalovirus exposure and HLA in healthy donors. The receptor's source is a woman between 18 and 30 years old in good health and CMV-seronegative. Sequenced sample: PBMCs. This rearrangement joins TRBV28 to TRBJ2-5, with 7 nucleotides matching TRBD2. The CDR3 DNA sequence: TGTGCCAGCAGTTCGCTAGCGGACCTAGTCGGCCAGTACTTC. Translated, it gives CASSSLADLVGQYF.